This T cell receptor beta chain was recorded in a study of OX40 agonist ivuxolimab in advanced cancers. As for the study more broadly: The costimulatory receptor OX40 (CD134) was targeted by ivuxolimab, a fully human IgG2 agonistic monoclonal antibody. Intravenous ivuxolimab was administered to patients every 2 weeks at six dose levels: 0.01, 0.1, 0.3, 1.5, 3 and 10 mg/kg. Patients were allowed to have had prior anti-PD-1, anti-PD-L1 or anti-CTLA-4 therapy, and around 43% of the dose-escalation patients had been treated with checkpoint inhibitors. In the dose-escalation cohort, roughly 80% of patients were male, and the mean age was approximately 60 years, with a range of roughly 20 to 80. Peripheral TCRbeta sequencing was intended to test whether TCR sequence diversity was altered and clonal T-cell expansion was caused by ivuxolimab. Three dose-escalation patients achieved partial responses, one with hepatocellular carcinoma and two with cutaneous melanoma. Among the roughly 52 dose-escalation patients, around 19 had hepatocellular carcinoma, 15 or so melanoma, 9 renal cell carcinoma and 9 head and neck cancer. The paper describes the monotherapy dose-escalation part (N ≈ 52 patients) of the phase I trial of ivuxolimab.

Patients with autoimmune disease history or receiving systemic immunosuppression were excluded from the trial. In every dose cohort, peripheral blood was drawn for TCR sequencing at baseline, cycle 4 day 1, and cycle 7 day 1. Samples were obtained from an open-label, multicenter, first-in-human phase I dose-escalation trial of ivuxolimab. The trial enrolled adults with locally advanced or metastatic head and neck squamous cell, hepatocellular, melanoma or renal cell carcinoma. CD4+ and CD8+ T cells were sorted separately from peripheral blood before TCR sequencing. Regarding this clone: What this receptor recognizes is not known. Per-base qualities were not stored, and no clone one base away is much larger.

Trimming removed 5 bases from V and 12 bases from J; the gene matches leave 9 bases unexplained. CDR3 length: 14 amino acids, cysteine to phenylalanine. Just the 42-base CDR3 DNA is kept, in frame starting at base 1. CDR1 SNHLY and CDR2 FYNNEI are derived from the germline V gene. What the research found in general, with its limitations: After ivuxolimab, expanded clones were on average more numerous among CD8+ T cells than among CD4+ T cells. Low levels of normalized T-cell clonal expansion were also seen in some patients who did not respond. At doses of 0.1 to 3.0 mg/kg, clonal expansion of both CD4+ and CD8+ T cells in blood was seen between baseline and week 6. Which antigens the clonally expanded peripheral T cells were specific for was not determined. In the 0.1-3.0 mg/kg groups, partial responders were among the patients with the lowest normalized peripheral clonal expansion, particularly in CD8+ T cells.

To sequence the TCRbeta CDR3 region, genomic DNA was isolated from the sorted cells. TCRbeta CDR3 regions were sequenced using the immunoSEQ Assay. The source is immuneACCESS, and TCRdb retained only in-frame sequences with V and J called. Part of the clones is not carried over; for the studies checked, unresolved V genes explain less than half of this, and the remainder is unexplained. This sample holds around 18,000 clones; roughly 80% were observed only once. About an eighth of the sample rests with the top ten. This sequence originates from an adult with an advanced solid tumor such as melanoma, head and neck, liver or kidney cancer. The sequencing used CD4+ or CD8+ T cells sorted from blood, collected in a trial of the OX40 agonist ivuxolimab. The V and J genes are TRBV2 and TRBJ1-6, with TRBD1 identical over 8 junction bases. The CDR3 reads CASSSGQGSRPLHF. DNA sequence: TGTGCCAGCAGTTCCGGACAGGGTAGTAGACCCCTCCACTTT. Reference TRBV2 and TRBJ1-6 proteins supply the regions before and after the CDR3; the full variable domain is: EPEVTQTPSHQVTQMGQEVILRCVPISNHLYFYWYRQILGQKVEFLVSFYNNEISEKSEIFDDQFSVERPDGSNFTLKIRSTKLEDSAMYFCASSSGQGSRPLHFGNGTRLTVT.